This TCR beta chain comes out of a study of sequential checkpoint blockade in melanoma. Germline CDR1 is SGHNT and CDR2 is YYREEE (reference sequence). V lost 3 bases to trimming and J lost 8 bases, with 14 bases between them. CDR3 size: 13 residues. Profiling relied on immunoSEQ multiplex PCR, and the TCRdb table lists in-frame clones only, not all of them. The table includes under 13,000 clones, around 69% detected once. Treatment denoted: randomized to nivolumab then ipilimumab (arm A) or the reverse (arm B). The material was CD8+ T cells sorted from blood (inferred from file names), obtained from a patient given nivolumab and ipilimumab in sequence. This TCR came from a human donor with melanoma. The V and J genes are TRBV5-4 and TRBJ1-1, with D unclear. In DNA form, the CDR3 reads TGTGCCAGCAGCTCCCGCGTTGTAACCGAAGCTTTCTTT. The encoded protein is CASSSRVVTEAFF. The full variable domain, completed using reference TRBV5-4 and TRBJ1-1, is ETGVTQSPTHLIKTRGQQVTLRCSSQSGHNTVSWYQQALGQGPQFIFQYYREEENGRGNFPPRFSGLQFPNYSSELNVNALELDDSALYLCASSSRVVTEAFFGQGTRLTVV.